The source of this TCR beta chain is a study of vaccination and CD4 T cells after COVID-19. Study-wide context: Everyone enrolled got two doses of BNT162b2 or mRNA-1273 vaccine.

Treatment indicated: approximately 10-day PBMC culture with coronavirus spike peptide pools or control peptides (ViraFEST assay). Collection of the unexposed donor's CD4+ T cells took place before the COVID-19 pandemic (2011-2018). Comment on this clonotype: Its antigen remains unidentified.

CDR1 SGHRS and CDR2 YFSETQ come from the germline V gene. The CDR3 is 16 amino acids. Trimming at V came to 4 bases and at J to 5 bases, leaving 13 bases not matched to a gene. The Oncomine TCR Beta short-read assay was applied to DNA of cultured CD4+ T cells. Genomic DNA was isolated from CD4+ T cells that had been cultured. TCRdb ran MiXCR on the PCR reads and lists one entry per CDR3 protein. The sample gives 10,000 or so distinct CDR3 sequences, about 35% of which show up once; about 16% is in the top ten. The V call is TRBV5-1, the J call TRBJ1-2; TRBD1 agrees at 8 bases. This receptor was obtained from a human donor in good health. Sequencing was carried out using CD4+ T cells from blood, cultured in vitro. The CDR3 here is CASSQSLGQAAYGYTF. Written as DNA, the CDR3 is TGCGCCAGCAGCCAAAGCCTGGGACAGGCCGCTTATGGCTACACCTTC.